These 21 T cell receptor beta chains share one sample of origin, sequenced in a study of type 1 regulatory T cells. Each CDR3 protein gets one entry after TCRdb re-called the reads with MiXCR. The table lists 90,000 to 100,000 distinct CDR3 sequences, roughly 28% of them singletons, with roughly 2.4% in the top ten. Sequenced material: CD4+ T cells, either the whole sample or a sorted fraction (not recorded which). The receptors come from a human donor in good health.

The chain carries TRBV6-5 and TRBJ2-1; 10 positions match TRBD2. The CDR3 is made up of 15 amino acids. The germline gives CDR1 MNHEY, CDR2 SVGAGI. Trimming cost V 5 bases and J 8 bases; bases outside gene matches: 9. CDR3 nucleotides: TGTGCCAGCAGTAGCCGGACTAGCGGTGGGGATGAGCAGTTCTTC. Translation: CASSSRTSGGDEQFF.

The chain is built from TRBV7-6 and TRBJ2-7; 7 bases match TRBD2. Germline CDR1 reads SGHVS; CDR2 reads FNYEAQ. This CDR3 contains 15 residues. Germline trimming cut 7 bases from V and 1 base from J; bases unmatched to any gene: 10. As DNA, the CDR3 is TGTGCCAGCACCTCCCCGGTGGGGGGGTCCTACGAGCAGTACTTC. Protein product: CASTSPVGGSYEQYF.

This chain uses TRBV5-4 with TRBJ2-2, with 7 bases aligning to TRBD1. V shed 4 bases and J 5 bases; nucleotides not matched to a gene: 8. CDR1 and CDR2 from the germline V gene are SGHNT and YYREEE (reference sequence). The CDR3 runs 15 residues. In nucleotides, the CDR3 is TGTGCCAGCAGCCCGGACAGGTTTGGGACCGGGGAGCTGTTTTTT. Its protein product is CASSPDRFGTGELFF.

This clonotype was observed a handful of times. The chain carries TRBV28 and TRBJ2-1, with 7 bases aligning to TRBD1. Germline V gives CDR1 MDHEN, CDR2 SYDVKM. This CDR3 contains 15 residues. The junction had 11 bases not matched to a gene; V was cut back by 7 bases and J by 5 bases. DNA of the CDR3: TGTGCCAGCACCCTTGCCGGGACAGAGAACAATGAGCAGTTCTTC. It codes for CASTLAGTENNEQFF.

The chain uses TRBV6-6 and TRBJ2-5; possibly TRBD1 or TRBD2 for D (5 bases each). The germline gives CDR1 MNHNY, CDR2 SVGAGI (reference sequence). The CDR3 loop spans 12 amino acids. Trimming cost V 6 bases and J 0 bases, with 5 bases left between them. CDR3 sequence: CASRGDQETQYF. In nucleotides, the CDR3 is TGTGCCAGCAGGGGGGACCAAGAGACCCAGTACTTC.

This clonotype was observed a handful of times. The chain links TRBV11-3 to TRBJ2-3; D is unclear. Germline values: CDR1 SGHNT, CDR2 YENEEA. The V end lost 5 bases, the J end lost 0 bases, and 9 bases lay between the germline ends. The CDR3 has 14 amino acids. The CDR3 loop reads CASSPTPSTDTQYF. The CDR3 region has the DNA TGTGCCAGCAGCCCGACACCTAGCACAGATACGCAGTATTTT.

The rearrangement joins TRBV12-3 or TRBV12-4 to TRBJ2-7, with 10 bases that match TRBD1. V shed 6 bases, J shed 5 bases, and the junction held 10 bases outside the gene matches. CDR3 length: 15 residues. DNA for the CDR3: TGTGCCAGCAGCCGACCGGGACAGGGGCTCCACGAGCAGTACTTC. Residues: CASSRPGQGLHEQYF.

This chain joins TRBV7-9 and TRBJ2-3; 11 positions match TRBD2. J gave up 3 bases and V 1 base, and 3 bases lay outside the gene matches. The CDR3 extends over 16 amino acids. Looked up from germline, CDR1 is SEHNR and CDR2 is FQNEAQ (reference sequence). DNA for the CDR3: TGTGCCAGCAGCTTAGGGCGGACTAGCGGGACAGATACGCAGTATTTT. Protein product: CASSLGRTSGTDTQYF. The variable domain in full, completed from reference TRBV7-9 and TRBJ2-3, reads DTGVSQNPRHKITKRGQNVTFRCDPISEHNRLYWYRQTLGQGPEFLTYFQNEAQLEKSRLLSDRFSAERPKGSFSTLEIQRTEQGDSAMYLCASSLGRTSGTDTQYFGPGTRLTVL.

CDR3 region: CASLSRSSYNEQFF. The CDR3 DNA sequence: TGTGCCAGCTTGTCGAGGTCGTCCTACAATGAGCAGTTCTTC. The chain recombines TRBV2 with TRBJ2-1, with D unresolved. Looked up from germline, CDR1 is SNHLY and CDR2 is FYNNEI. The V end lost 8 bases, the J end lost 1 base, and 12 bases lay between the germline ends. The CDR3 loop spans 14 amino acids.

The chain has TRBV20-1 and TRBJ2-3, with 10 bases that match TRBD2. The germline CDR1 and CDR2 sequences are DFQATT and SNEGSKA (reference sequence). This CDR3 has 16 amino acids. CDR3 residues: CSAPRPTSGDMYTQYF. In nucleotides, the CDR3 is TGCAGCGCCCCGCGACCTACTAGCGGGGACATGTATACGCAGTATTTT.

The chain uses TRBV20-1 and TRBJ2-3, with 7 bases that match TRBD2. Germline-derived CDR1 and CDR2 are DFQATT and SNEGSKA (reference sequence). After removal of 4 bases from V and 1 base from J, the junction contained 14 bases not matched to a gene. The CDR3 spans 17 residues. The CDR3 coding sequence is TGCAGTGCTAAAAGAGGTGGGGGGGATTTGGGCACAGATACGCAGTATTTT. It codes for CSAKRGGGDLGTDTQYF.

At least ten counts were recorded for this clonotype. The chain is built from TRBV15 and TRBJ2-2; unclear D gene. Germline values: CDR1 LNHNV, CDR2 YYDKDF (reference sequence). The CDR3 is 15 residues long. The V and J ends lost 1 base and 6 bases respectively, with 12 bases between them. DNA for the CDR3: TGTGCCACCAGCAGAGCCACCTCGGGCGCCGGGGAGCTGTTTTTT. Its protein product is CATSRATSGAGELFF.

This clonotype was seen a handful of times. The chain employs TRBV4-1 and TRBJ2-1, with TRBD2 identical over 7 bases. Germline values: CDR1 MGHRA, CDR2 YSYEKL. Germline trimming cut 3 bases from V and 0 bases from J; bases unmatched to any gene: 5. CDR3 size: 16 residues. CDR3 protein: CASSHASGDSYNEQFF. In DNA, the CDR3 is TGCGCCAGCAGCCACGCCAGCGGGGACTCCTACAATGAGCAGTTCTTC.

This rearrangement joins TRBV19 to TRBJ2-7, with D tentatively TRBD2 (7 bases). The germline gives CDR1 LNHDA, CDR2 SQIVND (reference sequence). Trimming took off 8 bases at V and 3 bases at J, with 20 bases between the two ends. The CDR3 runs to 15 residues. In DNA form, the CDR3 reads TGTGCCAGTGCTTCGTTCGGGGGGCATCACTACGAGCAGTACTTC. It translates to CASASFGGHHYEQYF.

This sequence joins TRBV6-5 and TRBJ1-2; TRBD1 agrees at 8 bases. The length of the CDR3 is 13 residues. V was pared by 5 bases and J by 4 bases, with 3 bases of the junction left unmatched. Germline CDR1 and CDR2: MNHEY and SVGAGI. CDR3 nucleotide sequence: TGTGCCAGCAGTGACAGGGGACTCTATGGCTACACCTTC. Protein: CASSDRGLYGYTF.

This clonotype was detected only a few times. The CDR3 DNA sequence: TGTGCCAGCAGCTTACTAGCGGGAGGAGGAGAGCAGTTCTTC. It yields the protein CASSLLAGGGEQFF. The chain couples TRBV5-4 to TRBJ2-1; TRBD2 agrees at 12 bases. Per the germline V gene, CDR1 is SGHNT and CDR2 is YYREEE (reference sequence). The junction had 4 bases not matched to a gene; V was cut back by 2 bases and J by 10 bases. The CDR3 has 14 amino acids.

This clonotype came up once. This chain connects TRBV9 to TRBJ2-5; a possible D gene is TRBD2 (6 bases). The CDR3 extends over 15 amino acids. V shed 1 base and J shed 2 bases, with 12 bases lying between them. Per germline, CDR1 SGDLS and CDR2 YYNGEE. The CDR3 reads CASSVFPGSQETQYF. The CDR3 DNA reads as TGTGCCAGCAGCGTATTCCCCGGGAGTCAAGAGACCCAGTACTTC.

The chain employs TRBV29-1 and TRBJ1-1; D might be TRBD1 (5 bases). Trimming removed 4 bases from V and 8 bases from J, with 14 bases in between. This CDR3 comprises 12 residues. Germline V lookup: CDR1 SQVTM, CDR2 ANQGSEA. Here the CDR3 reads CSVGKGQGEAFF. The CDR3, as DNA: TGCAGCGTTGGGAAGGGGCAAGGGGAAGCTTTCTTT. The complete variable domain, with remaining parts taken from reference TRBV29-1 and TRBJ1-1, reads SAVISQKPSRDICQRGTSLTIQCQVDSQVTMMFWYRQQPGQSLTLIATANQGSEATYESGFVIDKFPISRPNLTFSTLTVSNMSPEDSSIYLCSVGKGQGEAFFGQGTRLTVV.

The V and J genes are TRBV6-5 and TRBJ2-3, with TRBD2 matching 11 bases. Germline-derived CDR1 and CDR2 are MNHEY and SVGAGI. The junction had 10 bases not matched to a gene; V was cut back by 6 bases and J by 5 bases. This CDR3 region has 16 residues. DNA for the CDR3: TGTGCCAGCAGGACCTTAGCGGGAGGGCTGGGAGATACGCAGTATTTT. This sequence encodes CASRTLAGGLGDTQYF.

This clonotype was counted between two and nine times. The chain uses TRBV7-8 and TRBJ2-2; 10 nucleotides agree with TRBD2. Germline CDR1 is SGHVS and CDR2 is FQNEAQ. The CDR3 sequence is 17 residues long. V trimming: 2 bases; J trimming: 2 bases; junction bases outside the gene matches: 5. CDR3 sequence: CASSLRTSGANTGELFF. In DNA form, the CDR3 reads TGTGCCAGCAGCTTACGCACTAGCGGGGCCAACACCGGGGAGCTGTTTTTT.

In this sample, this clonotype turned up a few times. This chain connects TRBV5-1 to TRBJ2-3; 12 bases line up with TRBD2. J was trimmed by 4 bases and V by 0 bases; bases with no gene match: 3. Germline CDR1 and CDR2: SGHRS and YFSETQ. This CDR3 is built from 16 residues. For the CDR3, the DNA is TGCGCCAGCAGCTTGGATCCTAGCGGGAGGGCAGATACGCAGTATTTT. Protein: CASSLDPSGRADTQYF.